This T cell receptor (beta chain) is drawn from a study of control samples from healthy donors and cancer patients. Method: immunoSEQ multiplex PCR; TCRdb's copy keeps in-frame clones and lacks some. Among around 93,000 clones listed, around 90% were seen once. The receptor's source is a man aged 25 to 45 in good health. Sample: blood.

As DNA, the CDR3 is TGTGCCAGCAGTGAAGCCGTAACCTACGAGCAGTACTTC. This codes for CASSEAVTYEQYF. The rearrangement joins TRBV6-1 to TRBJ2-7; no firm D call. Trimming pared 0 bases from V and 2 bases from J, leaving 5 bases between. The CDR3 totals 13 residues. Germline V gene data show CDR1 as MNHNS and CDR2 as SASEGT.